This entry lists 30 T cell receptor beta chains sequenced from one sample in a study of blood T cell repertoires in COVID-19. Measured with immunoSEQ multiplex PCR; TCRdb has only the in-frame clones, and not every one. Counted here are roughly 260,000 clones, 85% to 90% occurring once; the ten biggest clones make up around 3.5%. The sample taken for sequencing was peripheral blood. The receptors were gathered from a middle-aged woman with acute or convalescent COVID-19.

The V and J genes are TRBV18 and TRBJ1-6, with 7 bases identical to TRBD1. This CDR3 is built from 16 residues. The germline CDR1 and CDR2 sequences are KGHSH and LQKENI. V lost 0 bases to trimming and J lost 10 bases; unmatched junction nucleotides: 9. The CDR3 here is CASSPPSRQGRSPLHF. The CDR3, as DNA: TGTGCCAGCTCACCACCCAGTCGACAGGGCAGATCACCCCTCCACTTT.

As regards this clone: The same CDR3 also results from other DNA sequences found in this sample. The J gene is TRBJ2-5, the V gene TRBV2, with 8 bases fitting TRBD1. The CDR3 covers 14 residues. After removal of 6 bases from V and 5 bases from J, the junction contained 8 bases not matched to a gene. Per germline, CDR1 SNHLY and CDR2 FYNNEI. The CDR3 region has the DNA TGTGCCAGCAGCGGGACAGGCCGGGGGGAGACCCAGTACTTC. This encodes CASSGTGRGETQYF.

V usage is TRBV5-1 and J usage is TRBJ2-2, with 8 bases identical to TRBD1. With V trimmed by 0 bases and J by 4 bases, 8 bases remained unmatched. The CDR3 is 17 residues long. From germline, CDR1 is SGHRS and CDR2 YFSETQ. The CDR3 DNA reads as TGCGCCAGCAGCTTGGGGGGGACAGGTTCTCTCACCGGGGAGCTGTTTTTT. Translating it yields CASSLGGTGSLTGELFF.

The gene calls are TRBV7-2 and TRBJ2-3; the match to TRBD2 covers 7 bases. CDR1 and CDR2 (germline): SGHTA, FQGNSA. The CDR3 loop spans 15 amino acids. J gave up 6 bases and V 4 bases, and 10 bases lay outside the gene matches. The DNA for the CDR3 is TGTGCCAGCAGCTCCCGGGACTACCCCCGGGATACGCAGTATTTT. It specifies CASSSRDYPRDTQYF.

This chain joins TRBV2 and TRBJ2-5, with D tentatively TRBD2 (5 bases). This CDR3 has 14 amino acids. From germline, CDR1 is SNHLY and CDR2 FYNNEI. V gave up 5 bases and J gave up 3 bases, with 13 bases separating them. The CDR3 protein is CASSPIDYEETQYF. The DNA of the CDR3 is TGTGCCAGCAGTCCCATCGACTATGAAGAGACCCAGTACTTC. Variable domain in full (rest from reference TRBV2 and TRBJ2-5): EPEVTQTPSHQVTQMGQEVILRCVPISNHLYFYWYRQILGQKVEFLVSFYNNEISEKSEIFDDQFSVERPDGSNFTLKIRSTKLEDSAMYFCASSPIDYEETQYFGPGTRLLVL.

The chain recombines TRBV5-1 with TRBJ1-1; unclear D gene. The V end was cut by 0 bases, the J end by 0 bases, with 18 bases between. CDR3 length: 18 residues. From germline, CDR1 is SGHRS and CDR2 YFSETQ. The CDR3 DNA follows: TGCGCCAGCAGCTTGGACATCCCTGGGAGGACGGTGAACACTGAAGCTTTCTTT. This encodes CASSLDIPGRTVNTEAFF.

J is TRBJ1-1 and V is TRBV7-8, with D perhaps TRBD1 (6 bases). The CDR3 consists of 16 residues. V was trimmed by 0 bases and J by 5 bases, leaving 16 bases between them. Germline V CDR1 and CDR2: SGHVS, FQNEAQ. The CDR3 sequence is CASSLALGAGRTEAFF. As DNA, the CDR3 is TGTGCCAGCAGCTTAGCGCTGGGGGCAGGGCGGACTGAAGCTTTCTTT.

This chain joins TRBV13 and TRBJ1-1; D may be TRBD1 (5 bases). V was cut by 4 bases and J by 1 base, with 10 bases left in between. The CDR3 loop spans 14 amino acids. The germline V gene encodes CDR1 PRHDT and CDR2 FYEKMQ (reference sequence). The CDR3 DNA sequence: TGTGCCAGCAGCTCCGACAGCCAGAACACTGAAGCTTTCTTT. Translation: CASSSDSQNTEAFF.

This sequence joins TRBV6-5 and TRBJ1-6; D unresolved. V was cut by 2 bases and J by 5 bases, with 7 bases left in between. From germline, CDR1 is MNHEY and CDR2 SVGAGI. The CDR3 runs to 14 residues. The CDR3 is CASSYREDNSPLHF. CDR3 bases: TGTGCCAGCAGTTACCGGGAAGATAATTCACCCCTCCACTTT.

The rearrangement uses TRBV7-2 and TRBJ2-3; tentatively, D is TRBD2 (6 bases). This CDR3 region has 16 residues. V was clipped by 1 base and J by 2 bases, with 13 bases between them. CDR1 SGHTA and CDR2 FQGNSA come from the germline V gene. The CDR3 DNA reads as TGTGCCAGCAGCTTAGTCGGCGGGGCAAACACAGATACGCAGTATTTT. Translating gives CASSLVGGANTDTQYF.

Here the CDR3 DNA reads TGCGCCAGCAGCCGAGACAGGGTCGGCAATCAGCCCCAGCATTTT. Translation gives CASSRDRVGNQPQHF. The chain employs TRBV4-1 and TRBJ1-5; 7 positions match TRBD1. Germline CDR1 and CDR2: MGHRA and YSYEKL. The CDR3 runs to 15 residues. With 4 bases clipped from V and 2 bases from J, the junction kept 5 bases outside the gene matches.

The chain joins TRBV18 to TRBJ1-4, with a weak D call TRBD1 (6 bases). Trimming stripped 2 bases from V and 6 bases from J, with 10 bases between. The CDR3 runs to 14 residues. Germline V gene lookup returns CDR1 KGHSH and CDR2 LQKENI. Here the CDR3 DNA reads TGTGCCAGCTCACCAACAGGGTCGGATGAAAAACTGTTTTTT. It is translated as CASSPTGSDEKLFF.

This clone occurred a few times. The rearrangement joins TRBV5-1 to TRBJ2-1; a weak D match, TRBD1 (6 bases). Germline V gives CDR1 SGHRS, CDR2 YFSETQ. This CDR3 comprises 15 residues. V gave up 4 bases and J gave up 1 base, with 12 bases separating them. The CDR3 loop reads CASSGRQASYNEQFF. CDR3 in DNA: TGCGCCAGCAGCGGACGACAGGCATCCTACAATGAGCAGTTCTTC.

V usage is TRBV6-5 and J usage is TRBJ1-2; D is uncertain. The CDR3 is 15 amino acids. The V end lost 0 bases, the J end lost 3 bases, and 11 bases lay between the germline ends. Per the germline V gene, CDR1 is MNHEY and CDR2 is SVGAGI. In DNA, the CDR3 is TGTGCCAGCAGTTACTCCCAGGTGGATGACTATGGCTACACCTTC. Its translation: CASSYSQVDDYGYTF.

The chain links TRBV7-8 to TRBJ1-3, with TRBD1 matching over 7 bases. The CDR3 extends over 14 amino acids. The germline V gene has CDR1 SGHVS and CDR2 FQNEAQ. J lost 4 bases, V lost 2 bases, and 2 bases had no gene match. CDR3: CASSLQGGGNTIYF. The CDR3 DNA sequence: TGTGCCAGCAGCTTACAGGGGGGCGGAAACACCATATATTTT.

This clone has just one count. CDR3 nucleotide sequence: TGCAGTGCTAGTGGTAGCCCCGAAGAGAGCGAGACCCAGTACTTC. This translates into CSASGSPEESETQYF. The chain employs TRBV20-1 and TRBJ2-5; no reliable D call. Trimming stripped 3 bases from V and 5 bases from J, with 19 bases between. CDR1 DFQATT and CDR2 SNEGSKA come from the germline V gene (reference sequence). This CDR3 spans 15 amino acids.

A note on this clone: Within the sample, other DNA sequences also encode this same CDR3. V usage is TRBV3-1 (or the pseudogene TRBV3-2) and J usage is TRBJ2-1; D ambiguous. The CDR3 consists of 14 residues. V lost 3 bases and J 0 bases, leaving 6 bases between the germline ends. Germline CDR1 reads LGHDT; CDR2 reads YNNKEL (reference sequence). CDR3 amino acids: CASSQVSSYNEQFF. The CDR3 nucleotides read TGTGCCAGCAGCCAGGTTAGCTCCTACAATGAGCAGTTCTTC.

The chain is built from TRBV3-1 (or the pseudogene TRBV3-2) and TRBJ2-5; D remains ambiguous. V shed 3 bases and J shed 3 bases, with 17 bases lying between them. The germline V gene encodes CDR1 LGHDT and CDR2 YNNKEL (reference sequence). This CDR3 is 16 amino acids long. CDR3 nucleotides: TGTGCCAGCAGCCAGAATATTTTTTCACAGAAAGAGACCCAGTACTTC. Its translation: CASSQNIFSQKETQYF.

The chain links TRBV9 to TRBJ1-2, with 8 bases fitting TRBD1. The V gene end was trimmed by 0 bases and the J gene end by 7 bases; junction bases not matched to a gene: 11. The germline V gene has CDR1 SGDLS and CDR2 YYNGEE. The CDR3 has 16 amino acids. This CDR3 is CASSVGALGQGSGYTF. In DNA, the CDR3 is TGTGCCAGCAGCGTAGGGGCTCTTGGACAGGGCTCTGGCTACACCTTC.

The chain links TRBV9 to TRBJ1-2; 10 positions agree with TRBD1. The CDR3 sequence is 15 residues long. Trimming at V came to 0 bases and at J to 9 bases, leaving 8 bases not matched to a gene. CDR1 and CDR2 (germline): SGDLS, YYNGEE. CDR3 nucleotide sequence: TGTGCCAGCAGCGTAGCCGTAGGACAGGGGGTTCGCTACACCTTC. As protein: CASSVAVGQGVRYTF.

The J gene is TRBJ1-4, the V gene TRBV20-1; D remains unclear. The CDR3 has 15 amino acids. Trimming took off 3 bases at V and 2 bases at J, with 13 bases between the two ends. Germline V lookup: CDR1 DFQATT, CDR2 SNEGSKA (reference sequence). Here the CDR3 DNA reads TGCAGTGCTAGTCCCACAATGGGCACTAATGAAAAACTGTTTTTT. As protein: CSASPTMGTNEKLFF.

The chain employs TRBV27 and TRBJ1-2; D may be TRBD1 (5 bases). Germline CDR1 reads MNHEY; CDR2 reads SMNVEV (reference sequence). The CDR3 runs to 16 residues. V lost 4 bases and J lost 4, with 19 bases in between. Here the CDR3 reads CASSSSAGLFGYGYTF. The DNA of the CDR3 is TGTGCCAGCAGTTCCTCGGCAGGGCTCTTTGGCTATGGCTACACCTTC.

Written as DNA, the CDR3 is TGTGCCTGGAGTGTTGGGACAGGAGAGACCCAGTACTTC. Its translation: CAWSVGTGETQYF. The genes are TRBV30 and TRBJ2-5, with 8 nucleotides matching TRBD1. Per germline, CDR1 GTSNPN and CDR2 SVGIG (reference sequence). The V segment lost 0 bases and the J segment 4 bases; nucleotides outside the gene matches: 1. This CDR3 region has 13 residues.

The J gene is TRBJ1-5, the V gene TRBV7-2; 7 bases map to TRBD1. The CDR3 is made up of 17 amino acids. The J segment lost 0 bases and the V segment lost 5 bases, leaving 10 bases of the junction unmatched. Per the germline V gene, CDR1 is SGHTA and CDR2 is FQGNSA. Here the CDR3 DNA reads TGTGCCAGCAGCCAGTTATTGGACAGGTATAGCAATCAGCCCCAGCATTTT. It encodes CASSQLLDRYSNQPQHF.

The chain combines TRBV21-1 with TRBJ1-1. TRBV21-1 is marked as a pseudogene. This CDR3 contains 14 residues. The CDR3 sequence is CASSKTRVNTEAFF. CDR3 DNA: TGTGCCAGCAGCAAAACGAGGGTGAACACTGAAGCTTTCTTT.

The chain recombines TRBV29-1 with TRBJ2-1; 9 bases align to TRBD2. This CDR3 spans 16 amino acids. Germline CDR1 SQVTM, CDR2 ANQGSEA. V was clipped by 4 bases and J by 1 base; unmatched bases: 8. DNA of the CDR3: TGCAGCGTTGTTGGGCGGGGGGGCCCTTCCTACAATGAGCAGTTCTTC. Translating it yields CSVVGRGGPSYNEQFF.

V usage is TRBV12-5 and J usage is TRBJ2-1; the match to TRBD1 covers 8 bases. J lost 8 bases, V lost 0 bases, and 6 bases had no gene match. Germline CDR1 reads LGHNT; CDR2 reads FRNRAP. The CDR3 loop spans 15 amino acids. The CDR3 region has the DNA TGTGCTAGTGGTTTGGTCTCTACAGGGGGGCATGAGCAGTTCTTC. Its protein product is CASGLVSTGGHEQFF. The entire variable domain, with the rest obtained from reference TRBV12-5 and TRBJ2-1, is as follows: DARVTQTPRHKVTEMGQEVTMRCQPILGHNTVFWYRQTMMQGLELLAYFRNRAPLDDSGMPKDRFSAEMPDATLATLKIQPSEPRDSAVYFCASGLVSTGGHEQFFGPGTRLTVL.

The V gene is TRBV5-6, the J gene TRBJ1-1, with 8 bases that match TRBD1. Germline CDR1 and CDR2: SGHDT and YYEEEE. The ends lost 2 bases at V and 4 bases at J; junction bases unmatched: 10. The CDR3 has 16 amino acids. The CDR3 DNA reads TGTGCCAGCAGCTTCCCGGTCCGCGGACAGGGCACTGAAGCTTTCTTT. It yields the protein CASSFPVRGQGTEAFF.

The CDR3 DNA is TGTGCCAGCAGTCATCACTCAGGGGTTACTGAAGCTTTCTTT. Encoded protein: CASSHHSGVTEAFF. This chain connects TRBV27 to TRBJ1-1; D may be TRBD1 (6 bases). In germline, CDR1 is MNHEY, CDR2 SMNVEV (reference sequence). V lost 5 bases, J lost 5 bases, and 15 bases lay in between. This CDR3 comprises 14 residues.

V gene TRBV15 combines with J gene TRBJ2-1, with 10 bases lining up with TRBD2. From germline, CDR1 is LNHNV and CDR2 YYDKDF (reference sequence). V gave up 1 base and J gave up 7 bases; unmatched junction bases: 4. The CDR3 is 15 residues long. The CDR3 DNA reads TGTGCCACCAGCAGAGGGACTAGCGGCCGAAATGAGCAGTTCTTC. It encodes CATSRGTSGRNEQFF.